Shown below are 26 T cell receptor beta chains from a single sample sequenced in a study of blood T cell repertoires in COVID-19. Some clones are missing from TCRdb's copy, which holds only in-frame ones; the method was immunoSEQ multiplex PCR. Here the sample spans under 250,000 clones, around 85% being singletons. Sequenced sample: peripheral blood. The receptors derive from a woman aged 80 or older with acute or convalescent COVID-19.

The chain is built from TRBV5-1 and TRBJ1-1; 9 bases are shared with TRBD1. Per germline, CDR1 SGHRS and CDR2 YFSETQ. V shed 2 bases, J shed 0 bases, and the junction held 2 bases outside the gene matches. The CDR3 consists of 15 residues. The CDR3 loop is CASSFRQGVNTEAFF. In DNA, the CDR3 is TGCGCCAGCAGCTTCCGACAGGGGGTGAACACTGAAGCTTTCTTT.

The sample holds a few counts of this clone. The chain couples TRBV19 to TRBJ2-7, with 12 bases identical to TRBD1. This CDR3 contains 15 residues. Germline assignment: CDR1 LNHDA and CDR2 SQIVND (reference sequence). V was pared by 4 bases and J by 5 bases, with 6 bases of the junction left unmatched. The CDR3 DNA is TGTGCCAGTAGTAAGGGACAGGGGGCGCGCGACGAGCAGTACTTC. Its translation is CASSKGQGARDEQYF.

CDR3 sequence: CASSMLGQGIYEQYF. DNA for the CDR3: TGCGCCAGCAGTATGCTGGGACAAGGTATCTACGAGCAGTACTTC. The chain combines TRBV10-2 with TRBJ2-7, with D possibly TRBD1 on 6 matching bases. Germline CDR1 and CDR2: WSHSY and SAAADI. The CDR3 runs to 15 residues. The V gene lost 5 bases and the J gene lost 3 bases, with 17 bases spanning the gap.

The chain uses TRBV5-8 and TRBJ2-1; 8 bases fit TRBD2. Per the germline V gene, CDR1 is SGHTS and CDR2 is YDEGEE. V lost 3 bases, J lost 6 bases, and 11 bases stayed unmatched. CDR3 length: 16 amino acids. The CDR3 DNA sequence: TGTGCCAGCAGCTCCAGGCAAACGCTAGCGGGCAATGAGCAGTTCTTC. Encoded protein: CASSSRQTLAGNEQFF.

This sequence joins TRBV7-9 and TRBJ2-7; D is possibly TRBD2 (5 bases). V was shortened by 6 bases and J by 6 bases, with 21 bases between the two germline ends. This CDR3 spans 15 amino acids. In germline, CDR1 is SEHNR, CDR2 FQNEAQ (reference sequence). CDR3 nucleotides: TGTGCCAGCAGTCACAGCCTGGGGAGAGCTAGCGAGCAGTACTTC. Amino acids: CASSHSLGRASEQYF.

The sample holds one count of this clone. The CDR3 nucleotides read TGCAGTGCTACTGACAGGGCCTTGAATGGCTACACCTTC. As protein: CSATDRALNGYTF. The chain joins TRBV20-1 to TRBJ1-2; TRBD1 matches 7 bases. The germline V gene has CDR1 DFQATT and CDR2 SNEGSKA (reference sequence). The CDR3 is 13 residues long. V shed 4 bases, J shed 6 bases, and the junction held 8 bases outside the gene matches.

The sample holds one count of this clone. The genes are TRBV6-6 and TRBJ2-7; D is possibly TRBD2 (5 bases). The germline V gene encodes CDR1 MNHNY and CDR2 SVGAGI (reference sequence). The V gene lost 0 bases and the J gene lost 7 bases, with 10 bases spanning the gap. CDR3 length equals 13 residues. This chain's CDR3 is CASSYSGSGEQYF. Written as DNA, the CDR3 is TGTGCCAGCAGTTACTCGGGGTCGGGGGAGCAGTACTTC.

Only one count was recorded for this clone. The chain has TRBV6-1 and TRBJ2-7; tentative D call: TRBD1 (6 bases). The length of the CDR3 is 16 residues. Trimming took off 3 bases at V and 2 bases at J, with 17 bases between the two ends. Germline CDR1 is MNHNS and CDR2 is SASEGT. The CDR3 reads CASSDKTGIEAYEQYF. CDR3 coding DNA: TGTGCCAGCAGTGATAAAACAGGGATTGAAGCCTACGAGCAGTACTTC.

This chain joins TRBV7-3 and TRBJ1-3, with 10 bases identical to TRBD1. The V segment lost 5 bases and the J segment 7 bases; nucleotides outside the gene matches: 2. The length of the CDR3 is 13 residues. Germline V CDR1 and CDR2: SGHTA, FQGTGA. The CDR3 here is CASSRDRGNTIYF. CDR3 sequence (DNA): TGTGCCAGCAGCCGGGACAGGGGTAACACCATATATTTT.

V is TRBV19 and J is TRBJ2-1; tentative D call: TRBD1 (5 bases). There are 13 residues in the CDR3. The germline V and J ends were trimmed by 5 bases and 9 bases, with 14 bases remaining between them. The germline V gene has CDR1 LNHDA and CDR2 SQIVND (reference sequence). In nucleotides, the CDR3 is TGTGCCAGTAGTCATCCAGGGAAGGGTGAGCAGTTCTTC. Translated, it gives CASSHPGKGEQFF.

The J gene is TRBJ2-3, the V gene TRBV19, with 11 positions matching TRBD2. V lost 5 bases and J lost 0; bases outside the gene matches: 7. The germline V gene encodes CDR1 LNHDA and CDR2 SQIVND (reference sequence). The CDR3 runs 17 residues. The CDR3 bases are TGTGCCAGTAGTCCTGATAGACTAGCGGGAAGCACAGATACGCAGTATTTT. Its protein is CASSPDRLAGSTDTQYF.

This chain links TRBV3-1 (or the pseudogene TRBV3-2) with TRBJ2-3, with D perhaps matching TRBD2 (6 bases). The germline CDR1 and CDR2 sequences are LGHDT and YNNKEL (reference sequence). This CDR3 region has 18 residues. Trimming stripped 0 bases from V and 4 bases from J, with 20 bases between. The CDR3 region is CASSQDNWGRLGPDTQYF. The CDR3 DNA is TGTGCCAGCAGCCAAGATAACTGGGGACGACTAGGCCCAGATACGCAGTATTTT.

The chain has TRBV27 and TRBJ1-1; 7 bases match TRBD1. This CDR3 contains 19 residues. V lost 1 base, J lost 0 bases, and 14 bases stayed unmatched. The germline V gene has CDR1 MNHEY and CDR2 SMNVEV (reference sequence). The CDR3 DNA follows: TGTGCCAGCAGTTTATATTCGCCGGGACAGCTGCTGGTGAACACTGAAGCTTTCTTT. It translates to CASSLYSPGQLLVNTEAFF.

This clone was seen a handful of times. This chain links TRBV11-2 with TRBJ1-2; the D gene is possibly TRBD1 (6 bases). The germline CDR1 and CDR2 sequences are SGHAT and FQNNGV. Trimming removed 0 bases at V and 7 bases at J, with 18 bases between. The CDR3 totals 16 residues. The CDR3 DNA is TGTGCCAGCAGCTTAGATTTTGGGGGGGGCCCACTTGGCTACACCTTC. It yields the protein CASSLDFGGGPLGYTF.

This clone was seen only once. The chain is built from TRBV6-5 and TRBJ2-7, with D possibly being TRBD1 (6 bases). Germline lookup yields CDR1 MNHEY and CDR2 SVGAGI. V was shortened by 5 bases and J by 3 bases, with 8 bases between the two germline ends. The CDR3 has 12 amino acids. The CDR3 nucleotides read TGTGCCAGCAGTCGGGACAACTACGAGCAGTACTTC. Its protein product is CASSRDNYEQYF.

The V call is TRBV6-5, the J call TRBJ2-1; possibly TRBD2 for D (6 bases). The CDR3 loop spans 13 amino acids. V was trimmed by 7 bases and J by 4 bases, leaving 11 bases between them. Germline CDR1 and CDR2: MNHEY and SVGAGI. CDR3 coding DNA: TGTGCCAGCACCTTAGCGGAATACAATGAGCAGTTCTTC. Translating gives CASTLAEYNEQFF.

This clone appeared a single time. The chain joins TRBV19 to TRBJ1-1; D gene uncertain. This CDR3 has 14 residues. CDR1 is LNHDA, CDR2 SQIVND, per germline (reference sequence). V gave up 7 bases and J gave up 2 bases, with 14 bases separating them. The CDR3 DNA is TGTGCCAGTACCTCACTGGGCAGCAACACTGAAGCTTTCTTT. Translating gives CASTSLGSNTEAFF.

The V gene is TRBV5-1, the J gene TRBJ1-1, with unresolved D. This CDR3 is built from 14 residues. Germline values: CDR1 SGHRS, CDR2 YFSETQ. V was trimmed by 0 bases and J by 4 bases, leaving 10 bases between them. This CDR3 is CASSLAWRSTEAFF. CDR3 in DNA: TGCGCCAGCAGCTTGGCGTGGCGGAGCACTGAAGCTTTCTTT.

CDR3 bases: TGTGCCAGCAGTGCATATGAAAAACTGTTTTTT. Its protein is CASSAYEKLFF. The gene calls are TRBV2 and TRBJ1-4; D gene ambiguous. Per germline, CDR1 SNHLY and CDR2 FYNNEI. This CDR3 comprises 11 residues. V lost 4 bases and J lost 6, with 3 bases in between. The entire variable domain, with the rest obtained from reference TRBV2 and TRBJ1-4, is as follows: EPEVTQTPSHQVTQMGQEVILRCVPISNHLYFYWYRQILGQKVEFLVSFYNNEISEKSEIFDDQFSVERPDGSNFTLKIRSTKLEDSAMYFCASSAYEKLFFGSGTQLSVL.

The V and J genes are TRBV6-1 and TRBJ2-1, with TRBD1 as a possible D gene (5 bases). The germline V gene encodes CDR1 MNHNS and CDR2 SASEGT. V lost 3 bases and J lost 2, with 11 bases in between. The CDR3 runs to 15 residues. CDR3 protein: CASSEQGETYNEQFF. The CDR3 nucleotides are TGTGCCAGCAGTGAGCAAGGGGAAACCTACAATGAGCAGTTCTTC.

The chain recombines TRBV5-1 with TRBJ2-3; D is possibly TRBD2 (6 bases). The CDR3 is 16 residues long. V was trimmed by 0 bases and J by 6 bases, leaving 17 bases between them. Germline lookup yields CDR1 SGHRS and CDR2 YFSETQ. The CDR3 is CASSLAGGTRGDTQYF. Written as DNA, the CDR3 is TGCGCCAGCAGCTTGGCCGGGGGTACCCGCGGGGATACGCAGTATTTT.

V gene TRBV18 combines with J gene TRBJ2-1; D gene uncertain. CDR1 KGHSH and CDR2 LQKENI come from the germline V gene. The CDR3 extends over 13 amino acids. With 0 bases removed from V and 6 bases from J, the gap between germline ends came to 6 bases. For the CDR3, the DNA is TGTGCCAGCTCACCACCGAACGGCAATGAGCAGTTCTTC. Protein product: CASSPPNGNEQFF.

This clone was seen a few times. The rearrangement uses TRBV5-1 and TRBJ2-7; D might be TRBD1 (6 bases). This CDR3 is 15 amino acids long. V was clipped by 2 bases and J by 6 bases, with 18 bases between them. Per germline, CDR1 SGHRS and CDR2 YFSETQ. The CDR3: CASSLYYRERGEQYF. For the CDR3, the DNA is TGCGCCAGCAGCTTATATTACAGGGAGAGGGGCGAGCAGTACTTC.

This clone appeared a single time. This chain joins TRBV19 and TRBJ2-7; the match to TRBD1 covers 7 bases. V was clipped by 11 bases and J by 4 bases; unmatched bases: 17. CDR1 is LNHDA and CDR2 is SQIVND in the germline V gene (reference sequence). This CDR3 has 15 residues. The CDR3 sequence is CASSDLGGASYEQYF. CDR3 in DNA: TGTGCCTCTTCGGACCTAGGGGGCGCGTCTTACGAGCAGTACTTC.

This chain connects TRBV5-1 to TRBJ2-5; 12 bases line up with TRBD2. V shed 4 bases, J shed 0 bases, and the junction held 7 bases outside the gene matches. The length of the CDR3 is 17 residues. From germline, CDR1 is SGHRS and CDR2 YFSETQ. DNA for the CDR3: TGCGCCAGCAGCAAAGGACTAGCGGGGACTAACCAAGAGACCCAGTACTTC. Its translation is CASSKGLAGTNQETQYF.

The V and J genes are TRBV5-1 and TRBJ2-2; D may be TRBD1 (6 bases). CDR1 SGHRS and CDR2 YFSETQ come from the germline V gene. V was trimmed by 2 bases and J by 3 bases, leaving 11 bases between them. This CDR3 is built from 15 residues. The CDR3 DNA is TGCGCCAGCAGCTTACAGGGTAGGGACACCGGGGAGCTGTTTTTT. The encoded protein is CASSLQGRDTGELFF. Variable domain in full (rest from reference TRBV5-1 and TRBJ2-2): KAGVTQTPRYLIKTRGQQVTLSCSPISGHRSVSWYQQTPGQGLQFLFEYFSETQRNKGNFPGRFSGRQFSNSRSEMNVSTLELGDSALYLCASSLQGRDTGELFFGEGSRLTVL.